Detailed here is one T cell receptor (beta chain). What it binds is unknown. TCRdb re-analysed the 5' RACE reads in MiXCR, keeping a single row per CDR3 protein. The table includes 450,000 to 650,000 distinct CDR3 sequences, approximately 13% detected once. These data are taken from a study of T cells after yellow fever vaccination. Study as a whole: Some fractions had low cell numbers, and these were prepared with SMART-Seq v4 Ultra Low Input.

V was clipped by 4 bases and J by 7 bases; unmatched bases: 11. Germline V gene sequence: CDR1 LGHNA, CDR2 YSLEER. The CDR3 runs 16 residues. The study, taken as a whole, reports: Post-booster reappearance was seen for most primary-vaccination clones (about 96% CD4, about 90% CD8). The presence of abundant clonotypes contaminating from the bulk population was possible in FACS-sorted repertoires.

The gene calls are TRBV4-3 and TRBJ2-7; 12 nucleotides match TRBD1. Sample: PBMCs, taken on the day of the yellow fever booster vaccination. The clonotype originates from a man aged 25 to 40 who received the YFV17D yellow fever vaccine. The CDR3 spells CASSPNTGTGGSEQYF. CDR3 nucleotide sequence: TGCGCCAGCAGCCCCAACACCGGGACAGGGGGCAGTGAGCAGTACTTC.